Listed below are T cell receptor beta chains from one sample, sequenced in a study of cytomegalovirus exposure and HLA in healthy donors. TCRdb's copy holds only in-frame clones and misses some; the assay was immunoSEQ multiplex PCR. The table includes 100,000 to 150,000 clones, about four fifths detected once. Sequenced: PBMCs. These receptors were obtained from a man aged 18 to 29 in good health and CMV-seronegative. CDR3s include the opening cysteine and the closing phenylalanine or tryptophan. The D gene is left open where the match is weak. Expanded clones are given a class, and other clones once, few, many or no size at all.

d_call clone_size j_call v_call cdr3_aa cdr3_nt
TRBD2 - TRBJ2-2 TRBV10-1 CASRPSGGPDGELFF TGCGCCAGCAGACCCAGCGGGGGGCCGGACGGGGAGCTGTTTTTT
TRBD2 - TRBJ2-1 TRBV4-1 CASSQASGGAGNEQFF TGCGCCAGCAGCCAAGCTTCCGGGGGGGCGGGAAATGAGCAGTTCTTC
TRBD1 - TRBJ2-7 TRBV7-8 CASSLTGGSYEQYF TGTGCCAGCAGCTTGACAGGGGGCTCCTACGAGCAGTACTTC
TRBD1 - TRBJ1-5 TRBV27 CASSPGQGYSNQPQHF TGTGCCAGCAGTCCGGGACAGGGGTATAGCAATCAGCCCCAGCATTTT
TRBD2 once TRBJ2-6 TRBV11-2 CASSERGGSGANVLTF TGTGCCAGCAGTGAGCGGGGGGGCTCTGGGGCCAACGTCCTGACTTTC
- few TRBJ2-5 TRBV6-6 CASSYSSRQETQYF TGTGCCAGCAGTTACTCGTCCAGACAAGAGACCCAGTACTTC
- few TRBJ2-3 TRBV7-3 CASSLGGATDTQYF TGTGCCAGCAGCTTAGGGGGGGCCACAGATACGCAGTATTTT
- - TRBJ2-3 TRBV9 CASSVGEQGLADTQYF TGTGCCAGCAGCGTAGGAGAACAGGGATTGGCAGATACGCAGTATTTT
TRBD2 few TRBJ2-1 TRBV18 CASSQGGLAEYNEQFF TGTGCCAGCTCCCAAGGGGGACTAGCGGAATACAATGAGCAGTTCTTC
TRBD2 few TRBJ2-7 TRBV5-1 CASSLGLAGVSSYEQYF TGCGCCAGCAGCTTGGGGTTAGCGGGGGTGAGCTCCTACGAGCAGTACTTC
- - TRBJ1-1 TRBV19 CASSTLQGLGAFF TGTGCCAGTAGTACTCTCCAGGGTTTGGGGGCTTTCTTT
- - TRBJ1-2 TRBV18 CASSPQGLGYTF TGTGCCAGCTCACCCCAGGGTCTTGGCTACACCTTC
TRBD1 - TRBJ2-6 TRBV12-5 CASGRTGAGANVLTF TGTGCTAGTGGGAGGACAGGTGCTGGGGCCAACGTCCTGACTTTC
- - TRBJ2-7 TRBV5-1 CASSLGGGGTTYEQYF TGCGCCAGCAGCTTGGGGGGAGGGGGGACGACCTACGAGCAGTACTTC
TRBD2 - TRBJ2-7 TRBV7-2 CASSLSGGASYEQYF TGTGCCAGCAGCCTAAGCGGGGGGGCCTCCTACGAGCAGTACTTC
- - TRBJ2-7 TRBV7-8 CASSSRRDISYEQYF TGTGCCAGCAGCTCGAGACGGGACATTTCCTACGAGCAGTACTTC
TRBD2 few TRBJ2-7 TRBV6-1 CASTRLADEQYF TGTGCCAGCACTCGACTAGCGGACGAGCAGTACTTC
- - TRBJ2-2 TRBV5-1 CASSLIRERTGELFF TGCGCCAGCAGCTTGATCAGGGAAAGAACCGGGGAGCTGTTTTTT
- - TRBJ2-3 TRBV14 CASSQDVQGPSTDTQYF TGTGCCAGCAGCCAAGATGTACAGGGTCCTAGCACAGATACGCAGTATTTT
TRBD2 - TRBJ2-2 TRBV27 CASGFGGVYAGELFF TGTGCCAGCGGATTTGGGGGGGTTTATGCCGGGGAGCTGTTTTTT
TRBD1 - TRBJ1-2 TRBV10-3 CAISESGQGYSNYGYTF TGTGCCATCAGTGAGTCGGGACAGGGATACAGTAACTATGGCTACACCTTC
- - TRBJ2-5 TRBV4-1 CASSQVQVAGEQYF TGCGCCAGCAGCCAAGTCCAAGTCGCAGGGGAGCAGTACTTC